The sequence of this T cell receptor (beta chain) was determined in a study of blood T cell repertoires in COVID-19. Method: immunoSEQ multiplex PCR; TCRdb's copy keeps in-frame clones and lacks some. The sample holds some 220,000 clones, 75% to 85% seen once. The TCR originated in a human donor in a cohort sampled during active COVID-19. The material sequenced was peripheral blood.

The CDR3 spells CASSPSAGAYQETQYF. The DNA of the CDR3 is TGCGCCAGCAGCCCCTCGGCAGGGGCGTACCAAGAGACCCAGTACTTC. The J gene is TRBJ2-5, the V gene TRBV5-1, with a weak D call TRBD1 (6 bases). CDR3 size: 16 residues. V gave up 4 bases and J gave up 0 bases, with 16 bases separating them. The germline V gene encodes CDR1 SGHRS and CDR2 YFSETQ.